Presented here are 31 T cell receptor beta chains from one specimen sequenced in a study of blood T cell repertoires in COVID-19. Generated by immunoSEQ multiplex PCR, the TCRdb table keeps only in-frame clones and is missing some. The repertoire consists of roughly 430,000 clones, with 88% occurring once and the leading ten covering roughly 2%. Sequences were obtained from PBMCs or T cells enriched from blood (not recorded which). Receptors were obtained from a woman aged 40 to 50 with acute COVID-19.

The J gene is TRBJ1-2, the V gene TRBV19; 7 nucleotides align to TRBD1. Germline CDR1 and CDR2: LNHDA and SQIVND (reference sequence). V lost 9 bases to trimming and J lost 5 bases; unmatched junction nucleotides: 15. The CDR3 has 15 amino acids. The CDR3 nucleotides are TGTGCCAGGGGTGAAGCAGGGGGGCTAGCGTATGGCTACACCTTC. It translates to CARGEAGGLAYGYTF. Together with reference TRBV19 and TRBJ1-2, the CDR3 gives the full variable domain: DGGITQSPKYLFRKEGQNVTLSCEQNLNHDAMYWYRQDPGQGLRLIYYSQIVNDFQKGDIAEGYSVSREKKESFPLTVTSAQKNPTAFYLCARGEAGGLAYGYTFGSGTRLTVV.

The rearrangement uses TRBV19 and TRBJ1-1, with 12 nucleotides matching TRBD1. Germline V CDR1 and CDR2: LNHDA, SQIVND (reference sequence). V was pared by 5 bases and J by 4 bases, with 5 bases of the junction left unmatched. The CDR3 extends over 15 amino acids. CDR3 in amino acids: CASSPGTGGGTEAFF. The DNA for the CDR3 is TGTGCCAGTAGTCCCGGGACAGGGGGCGGCACTGAAGCTTTCTTT. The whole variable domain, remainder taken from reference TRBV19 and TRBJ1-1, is DGGITQSPKYLFRKEGQNVTLSCEQNLNHDAMYWYRQDPGQGLRLIYYSQIVNDFQKGDIAEGYSVSREKKESFPLTVTSAQKNPTAFYLCASSPGTGGGTEAFFGQGTRLTVV.

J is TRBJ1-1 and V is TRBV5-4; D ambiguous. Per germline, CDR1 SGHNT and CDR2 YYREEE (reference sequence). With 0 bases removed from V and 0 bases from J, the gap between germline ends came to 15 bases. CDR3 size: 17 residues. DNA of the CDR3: TGTGCCAGCAGCTTGGACAGCATAACCATCATGAACACTGAAGCTTTCTTT. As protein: CASSLDSITIMNTEAFF.

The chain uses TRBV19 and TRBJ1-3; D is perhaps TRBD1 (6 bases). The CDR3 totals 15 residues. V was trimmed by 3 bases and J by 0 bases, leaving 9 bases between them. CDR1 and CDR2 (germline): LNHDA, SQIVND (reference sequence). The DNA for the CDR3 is TGTGCCAGTAGTATTGACAGGAGCTCTGGAAACACCATATATTTT. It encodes CASSIDRSSGNTIYF.

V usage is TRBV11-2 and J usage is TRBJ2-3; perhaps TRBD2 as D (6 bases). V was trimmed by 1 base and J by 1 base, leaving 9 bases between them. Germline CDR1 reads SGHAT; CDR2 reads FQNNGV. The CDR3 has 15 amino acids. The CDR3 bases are TGTGCCAGCAGCTTAGTCGGCGGGGGCACAGATACGCAGTATTTT. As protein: CASSLVGGGTDTQYF.

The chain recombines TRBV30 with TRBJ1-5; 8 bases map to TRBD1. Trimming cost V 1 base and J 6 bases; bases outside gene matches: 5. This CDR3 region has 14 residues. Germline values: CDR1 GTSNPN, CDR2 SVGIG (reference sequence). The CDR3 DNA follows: TGTGCCTGGAGTGCAGGGGGCGCATCTCAGCCCCAGCATTTT. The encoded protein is CAWSAGGASQPQHF.

The DNA for the CDR3 is TGTGCCAGTAGTAGGAGCGGGGGCGCAAACAATGAGCAGTTCTTC. This gives the protein CASSRSGGANNEQFF. This rearrangement joins TRBV19 to TRBJ2-1, with TRBD2 identical over 8 bases. V shed 4 bases and J 5 bases; nucleotides not matched to a gene: 7. The CDR3 loop spans 15 amino acids. The germline V gene encodes CDR1 LNHDA and CDR2 SQIVND (reference sequence).

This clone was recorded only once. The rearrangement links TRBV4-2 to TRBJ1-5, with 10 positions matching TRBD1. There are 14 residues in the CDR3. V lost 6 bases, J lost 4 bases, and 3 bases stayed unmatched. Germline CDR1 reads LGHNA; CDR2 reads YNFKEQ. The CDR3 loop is CASSPGQGNQPQHF. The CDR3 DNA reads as TGTGCCAGCAGTCCGGGACAGGGGAATCAGCCCCAGCATTTT.

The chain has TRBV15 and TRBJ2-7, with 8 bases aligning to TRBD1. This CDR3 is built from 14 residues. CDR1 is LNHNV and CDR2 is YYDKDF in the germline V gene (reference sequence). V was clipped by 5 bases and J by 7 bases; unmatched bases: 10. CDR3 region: CATSEDRALREQYF. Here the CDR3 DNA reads TGTGCCACCAGCGAGGACAGGGCTCTGCGAGAGCAGTACTTC.

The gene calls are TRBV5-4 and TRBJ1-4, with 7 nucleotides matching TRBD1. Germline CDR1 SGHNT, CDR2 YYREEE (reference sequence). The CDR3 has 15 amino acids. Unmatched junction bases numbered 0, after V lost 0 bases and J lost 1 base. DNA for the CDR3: TGTGCCAGCAGCTTGGGACAGGGAACTAATGAAAAACTGTTTTTT. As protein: CASSLGQGTNEKLFF.

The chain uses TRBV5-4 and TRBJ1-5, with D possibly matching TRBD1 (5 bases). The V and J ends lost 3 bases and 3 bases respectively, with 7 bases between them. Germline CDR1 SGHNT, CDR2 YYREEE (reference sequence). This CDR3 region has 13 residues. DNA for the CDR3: TGTGCCAGCAGCTCAGGGTTCAATCAGCCCCAGCATTTT. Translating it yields CASSSGFNQPQHF.

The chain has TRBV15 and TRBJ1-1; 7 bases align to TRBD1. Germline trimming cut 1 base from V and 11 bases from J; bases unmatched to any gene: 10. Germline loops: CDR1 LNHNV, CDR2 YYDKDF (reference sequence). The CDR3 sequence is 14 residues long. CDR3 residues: CATSRGRTGGEAFF. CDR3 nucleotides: TGTGCCACCAGCAGAGGCAGGACAGGAGGCGAGGCTTTCTTT.

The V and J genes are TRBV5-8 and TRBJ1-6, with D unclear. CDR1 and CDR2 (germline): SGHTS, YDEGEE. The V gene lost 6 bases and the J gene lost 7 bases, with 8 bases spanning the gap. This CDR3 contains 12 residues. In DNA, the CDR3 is TGTGCCAGCAATAGTCCAAATTCACCCCTCCACTTT. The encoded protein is CASNSPNSPLHF.

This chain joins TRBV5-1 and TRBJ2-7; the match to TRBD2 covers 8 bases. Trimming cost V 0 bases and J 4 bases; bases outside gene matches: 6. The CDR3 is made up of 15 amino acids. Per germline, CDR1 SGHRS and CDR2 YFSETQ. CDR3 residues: CASSLAGGEVYEQYF. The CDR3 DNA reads TGCGCCAGCAGCTTGGCGGGAGGGGAGGTTTACGAGCAGTACTTC.

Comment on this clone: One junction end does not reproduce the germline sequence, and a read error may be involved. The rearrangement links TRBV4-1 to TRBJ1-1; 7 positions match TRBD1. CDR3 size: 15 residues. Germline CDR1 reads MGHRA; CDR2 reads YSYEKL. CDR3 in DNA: TGCGCCAGCAGCCAAGACAGGGGGATGAACTCTGAAGCTTTCTTT. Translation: CASSQDRGMNSEAFF.

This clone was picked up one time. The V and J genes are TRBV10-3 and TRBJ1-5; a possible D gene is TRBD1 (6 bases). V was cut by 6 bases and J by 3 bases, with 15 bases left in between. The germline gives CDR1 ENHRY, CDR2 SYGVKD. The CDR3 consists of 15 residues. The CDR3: CAISPQGSDNQPQHF. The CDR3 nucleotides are TGTGCCATCAGCCCCCAGGGGTCCGACAATCAGCCCCAGCATTTT.

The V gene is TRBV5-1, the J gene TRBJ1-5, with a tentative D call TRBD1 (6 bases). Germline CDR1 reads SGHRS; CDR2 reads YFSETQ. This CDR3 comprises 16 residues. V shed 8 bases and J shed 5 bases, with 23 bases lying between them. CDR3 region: CARLYDLMGGHQPQHF. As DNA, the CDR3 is TGCGCCAGGCTTTACGACCTTATGGGGGGGCATCAGCCCCAGCATTTT.

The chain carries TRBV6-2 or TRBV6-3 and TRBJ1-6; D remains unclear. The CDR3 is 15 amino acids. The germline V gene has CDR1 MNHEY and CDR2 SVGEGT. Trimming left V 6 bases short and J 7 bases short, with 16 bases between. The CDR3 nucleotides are TGTGCCAGCAGCCCCCCGCGCGAGAGGAATTCACCCCTCCACTTT. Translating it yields CASSPPRERNSPLHF.

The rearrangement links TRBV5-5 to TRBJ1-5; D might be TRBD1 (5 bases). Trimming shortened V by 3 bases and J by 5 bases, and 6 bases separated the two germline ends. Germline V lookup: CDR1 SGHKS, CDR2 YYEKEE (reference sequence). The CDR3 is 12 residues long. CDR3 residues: CASSSGDQPQHF. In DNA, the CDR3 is TGTGCCAGCAGCTCGGGGGATCAGCCCCAGCATTTT.

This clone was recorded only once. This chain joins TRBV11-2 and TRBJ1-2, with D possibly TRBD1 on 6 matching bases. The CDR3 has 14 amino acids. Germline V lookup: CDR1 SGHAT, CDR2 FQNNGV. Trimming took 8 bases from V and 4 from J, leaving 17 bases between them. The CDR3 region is CASGGGGRRYGYTF. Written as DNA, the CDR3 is TGTGCCAGCGGGGGAGGGGGGCGCCGCTATGGCTACACCTTC.

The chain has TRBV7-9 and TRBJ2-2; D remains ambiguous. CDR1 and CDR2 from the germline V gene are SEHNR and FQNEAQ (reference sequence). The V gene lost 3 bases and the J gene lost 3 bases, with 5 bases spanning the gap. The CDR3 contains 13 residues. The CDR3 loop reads CASSFFDTGELFF. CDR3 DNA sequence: TGTGCCAGCAGCTTTTTCGACACCGGGGAGCTGTTTTTT.

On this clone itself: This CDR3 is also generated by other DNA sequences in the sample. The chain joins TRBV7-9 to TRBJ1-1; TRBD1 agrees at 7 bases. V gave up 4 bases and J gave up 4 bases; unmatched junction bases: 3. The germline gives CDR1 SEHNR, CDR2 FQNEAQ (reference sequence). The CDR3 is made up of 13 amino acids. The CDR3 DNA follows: TGTGCCAGCAGCTCCTCAGGGGGCACTGAAGCTTTCTTT. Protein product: CASSSSGGTEAFF.

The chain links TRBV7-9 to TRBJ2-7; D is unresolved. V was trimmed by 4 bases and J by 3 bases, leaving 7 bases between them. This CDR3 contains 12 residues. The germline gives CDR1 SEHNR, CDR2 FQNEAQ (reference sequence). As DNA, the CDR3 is TGTGCCAGCAGCTCTCAGTTCTACGAGCAGTACTTC. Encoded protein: CASSSQFYEQYF.

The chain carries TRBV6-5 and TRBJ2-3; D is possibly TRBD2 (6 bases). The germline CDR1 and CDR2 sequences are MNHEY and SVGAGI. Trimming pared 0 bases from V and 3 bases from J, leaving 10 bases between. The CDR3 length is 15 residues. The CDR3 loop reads CASSYSMGGTDTQYF. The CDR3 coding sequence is TGTGCCAGCAGTTACTCGATGGGGGGTACAGATACGCAGTATTTT.

CDR3 in amino acids: CASSQGLESSNEQFF. The DNA for the CDR3 is TGTGCCAGCAGCCAGGGACTAGAGAGTAGTAATGAGCAGTTCTTC. This chain connects TRBV3-1 (or the pseudogene TRBV3-2) to TRBJ2-1; 8 bases map to TRBD2. The CDR3 extends over 15 amino acids. The germline CDR1 and CDR2 sequences are LGHDT and YNNKEL (reference sequence). V lost 3 bases and J lost 7; bases outside the gene matches: 8.

The CDR3: CASWGLEAIGYTF. The CDR3 DNA follows: TGTGCCAGCTGGGGACTCGAGGCCATTGGCTACACCTTC. The chain has TRBV7-9 and TRBJ1-2; possibly TRBD1 for D (5 bases). Germline CDR1 SEHNR, CDR2 FQNEAQ (reference sequence). CDR3 length equals 13 residues. V lost 8 bases and J 7 bases, leaving 17 bases between the germline ends.

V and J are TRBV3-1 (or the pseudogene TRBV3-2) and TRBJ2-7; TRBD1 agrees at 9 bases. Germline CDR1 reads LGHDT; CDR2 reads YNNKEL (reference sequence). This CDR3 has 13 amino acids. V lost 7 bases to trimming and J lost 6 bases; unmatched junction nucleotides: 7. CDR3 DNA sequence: TGTGCCAGCACCAAACAGGGGGCAGGCGAGCAGTACTTC. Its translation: CASTKQGAGEQYF.

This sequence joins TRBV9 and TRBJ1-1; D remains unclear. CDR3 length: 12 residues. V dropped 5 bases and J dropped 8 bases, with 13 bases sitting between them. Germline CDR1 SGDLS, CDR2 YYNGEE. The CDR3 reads CASSPFGREAFF. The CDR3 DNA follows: TGTGCCAGCAGTCCCTTCGGGAGGGAAGCTTTCTTT.

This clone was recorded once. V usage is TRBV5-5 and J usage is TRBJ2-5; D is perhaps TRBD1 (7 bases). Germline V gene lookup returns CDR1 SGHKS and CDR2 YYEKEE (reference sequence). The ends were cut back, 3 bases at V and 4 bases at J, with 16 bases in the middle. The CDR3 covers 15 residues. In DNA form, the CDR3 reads TGTGCCAGCAGCTGGCGGGACAGCCCAAGAGAGACCCAGTACTTC. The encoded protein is CASSWRDSPRETQYF.

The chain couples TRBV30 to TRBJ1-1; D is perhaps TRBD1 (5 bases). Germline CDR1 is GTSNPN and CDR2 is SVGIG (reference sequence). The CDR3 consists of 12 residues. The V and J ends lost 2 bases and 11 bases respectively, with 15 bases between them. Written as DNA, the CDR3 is TGTGCCTGGAGTCTTGCGGGGGGTGAGGCTTTCTTT. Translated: CAWSLAGGEAFF.

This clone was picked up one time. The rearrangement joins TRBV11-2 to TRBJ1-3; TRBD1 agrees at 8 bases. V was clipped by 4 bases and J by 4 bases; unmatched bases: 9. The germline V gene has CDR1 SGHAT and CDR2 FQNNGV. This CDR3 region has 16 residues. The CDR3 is CASSWGRTGQGNTIYF. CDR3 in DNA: TGTGCCAGCAGCTGGGGCAGGACAGGGCAAGGAAACACCATATATTTT. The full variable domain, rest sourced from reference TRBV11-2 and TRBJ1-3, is EAGVAQSPRYKIIEKRQSVAFWCNPISGHATLYWYQQILGQGPKLLIQFQNNGVVDDSQLPKDRFSAERLKGVDSTLKIQPAKLEDSAVYLCASSWGRTGQGNTIYFGEGSWLTVV.